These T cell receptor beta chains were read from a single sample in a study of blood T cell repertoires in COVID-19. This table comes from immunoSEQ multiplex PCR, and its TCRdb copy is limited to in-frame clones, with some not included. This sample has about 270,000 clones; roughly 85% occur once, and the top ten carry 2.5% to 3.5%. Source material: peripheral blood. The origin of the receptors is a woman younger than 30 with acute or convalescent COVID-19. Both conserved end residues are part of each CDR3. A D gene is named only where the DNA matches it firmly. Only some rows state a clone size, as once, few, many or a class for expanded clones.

CDR3 protein: CASRRYRELRNEKLFF; CDR3 DNA: TGTGCCAGCAGAAGATACAGGGAACTACGAAATGAAAAACTGTTTTTT; clone size: NA; V gene: TRBV28; J gene: TRBJ1-4; D gene: NA
CDR3 protein: CASRGYNRGLSYNEQFF; CDR3 DNA: TGCGCCAGCAGAGGATATAACAGGGGTCTATCCTACAATGAGCAGTTCTTC; clone size: NA; V gene: TRBV10-2; J gene: TRBJ2-1; D gene: TRBD1
CDR3 protein: CASSFGRLVYNEQFF; CDR3 DNA: TGTGCCAGCAGTTTCGGTAGACTGGTATACAATGAGCAGTTCTTC; clone size: NA; V gene: TRBV28; J gene: TRBJ2-1; D gene: NA
CDR3 protein: CASSPGVNTGELFF; CDR3 DNA: TGTGCCAGCTCACCTGGAGTGAACACCGGGGAGCTGTTTTTT; clone size: NA; V gene: TRBV18; J gene: TRBJ2-2; D gene: NA
CDR3 protein: CASSSASTGELFF; CDR3 DNA: TGTGCCAGCAGCTCTGCTAGCACCGGGGAGCTGTTTTTT; clone size: once; V gene: TRBV11-3; J gene: TRBJ2-2; D gene: NA
CDR3 protein: CASSSWTGDSINYGYTF; CDR3 DNA: TGTGCCAGCAGCTCGTGGACAGGGGACTCGATTAACTATGGCTACACCTTC; clone size: once; V gene: TRBV11-2; J gene: TRBJ1-2; D gene: TRBD1
CDR3 protein: CASSAHTGIFDDEQFF; CDR3 DNA: TGTGCCAGCAGCGCCCATACAGGGATCTTTGACGATGAGCAGTTCTTC; clone size: NA; V gene: TRBV7-9; J gene: TRBJ2-1; D gene: NA
CDR3 protein: CASSESRGGPNSNQPQHF; CDR3 DNA: TGTGCCAGCAGCGAGTCAAGAGGAGGGCCGAATAGCAATCAGCCCCAGCATTTT; clone size: NA; V gene: TRBV9; J gene: TRBJ1-5; D gene: NA
CDR3 protein: CASKSDARHYEQYF; CDR3 DNA: TGTGCCAGCAAGTCTGACGCGCGGCACTACGAGCAGTACTTC; clone size: NA; V gene: TRBV6-6; J gene: TRBJ2-7; D gene: NA
CDR3 protein: CASSPIYNEQFF; CDR3 DNA: TGTGCCAGCAGCCCCATCTACAATGAGCAGTTCTTC; clone size: NA; V gene: TRBV13; J gene: TRBJ2-1; D gene: NA
CDR3 protein: CASSDQYGTGFYGYTF; CDR3 DNA: TGCGCCAGCAGCGACCAATACGGGACAGGATTCTATGGCTACACCTTC; clone size: NA; V gene: TRBV5-1; J gene: TRBJ1-2; D gene: TRBD1
CDR3 protein: CASSPGQQETQYF; CDR3 DNA: TGTGCCAGCAGTCCGGGACAGCAAGAGACCCAGTACTTC; clone size: NA; V gene: TRBV28; J gene: TRBJ2-5; D gene: TRBD1
CDR3 protein: CASSLTFGQPQHF; CDR3 DNA: TGTGCCAGCAGTTTGACATTTGGGCAGCCCCAGCATTTT; clone size: NA; V gene: TRBV12-3/TRBV12-4; J gene: TRBJ1-5; D gene: NA
CDR3 protein: CASSRGTGGNQPQHF; CDR3 DNA: TGTGCCAGCAGCCGCGGGACCGGGGGGAATCAGCCCCAGCATTTT; clone size: once; V gene: TRBV3-1/TRBV3-2; J gene: TRBJ1-5; D gene: NA
CDR3 protein: CASSLPRTPDMKNTGELFF; CDR3 DNA: TGTGCCAGCAGCTTACCTCGGACCCCGGACATGAAGAACACCGGGGAGCTGTTTTTT; clone size: NA; V gene: TRBV7-6; J gene: TRBJ2-2; D gene: NA
CDR3 protein: CASSLALDRDGYTF; CDR3 DNA: TGTGCCAGCAGCTTAGCCCTCGACAGGGACGGCTACACCTTC; clone size: once; V gene: TRBV7-9; J gene: TRBJ1-2; D gene: TRBD1
CDR3 protein: CASSLGRDRVGTEAFF; CDR3 DNA: TGCGCCAGCAGCTTGGGCCGGGACAGGGTAGGGACTGAAGCTTTCTTT; clone size: NA; V gene: TRBV5-1; J gene: TRBJ1-1; D gene: TRBD1
CDR3 protein: CASSPLPGSLRGEQFF; CDR3 DNA: TGTGCCAGCAGTCCCCTTCCAGGCAGCCTAAGGGGTGAGCAGTTCTTC; clone size: NA; V gene: TRBV27; J gene: TRBJ2-1; D gene: NA
CDR3 protein: CASSQGGDTQYF; CDR3 DNA: TGTGCCAGCAGCCAGGGGGGAGATACGCAGTATTTT; clone size: NA; V gene: TRBV3-1/TRBV3-2; J gene: TRBJ2-3; D gene: NA
CDR3 protein: CASSYSGAMGPQHF; CDR3 DNA: TGTGCCAGCAGTTACTCGGGCGCAATGGGGCCCCAGCATTTT; clone size: once; V gene: TRBV6-5; J gene: TRBJ1-5; D gene: NA
CDR3 protein: CASRASGETQYF; CDR3 DNA: TGTGCCAGCAGAGCTAGCGGAGAGACCCAGTACTTC; clone size: NA; V gene: TRBV12-3/TRBV12-4; J gene: TRBJ2-5; D gene: TRBD2
CDR3 protein: CASSYSGGGNSPLHF; CDR3 DNA: TGTGCCAGCAGTTACTCGGGAGGCGGGAATTCACCCCTCCACTTT; clone size: NA; V gene: TRBV6-5; J gene: TRBJ1-6; D gene: NA
CDR3 protein: CASSLFTRGSYEQYF; CDR3 DNA: TGTGCCAGCAGCTTGTTTACCAGGGGATCCTACGAGCAGTACTTC; clone size: once; V gene: TRBV5-4; J gene: TRBJ2-7; D gene: NA
CDR3 protein: CASSLTGVEYGYTF; CDR3 DNA: TGCGCCAGCAGCTTAACAGGGGTTGAGTATGGCTACACCTTC; clone size: once; V gene: TRBV5-1; J gene: TRBJ1-2; D gene: TRBD1
CDR3 protein: CASNPQVSLAGARRIWNEQFF; CDR3 DNA: TGTGCCAGCAACCCCCAGGTATCGTTAGCGGGAGCCCGGAGAATATGGAATGAGCAGTTCTTC; clone size: NA; V gene: TRBV2; J gene: TRBJ2-1; D gene: TRBD2
CDR3 protein: CTSSRAGFEGGRWYNEQFF; CDR3 DNA: TGCACCAGCAGCCGAGCCGGTTTTGAGGGAGGGCGATGGTACAATGAGCAGTTCTTC; clone size: NA; V gene: TRBV1; J gene: TRBJ2-1; D gene: NA
CDR3 protein: CASSYTSGRAAEQFF; CDR3 DNA: TGCGCCAGCAGCTACACTAGCGGGAGGGCCGCTGAGCAGTTCTTC; clone size: NA; V gene: TRBV5-1; J gene: TRBJ2-1; D gene: TRBD2
CDR3 protein: CASSGLLGTANEKLFF; CDR3 DNA: TGTGCCAGCAGTGGTCTACTCGGGACAGCGAATGAAAAACTGTTTTTT; clone size: NA; V gene: TRBV6-1; J gene: TRBJ1-4; D gene: TRBD1
CDR3 protein: CASSGGDSRSNQPQHF; CDR3 DNA: TGTGCCAGCAGCGGTGGGGACAGTAGGAGCAATCAGCCCCAGCATTTT; clone size: NA; V gene: TRBV9; J gene: TRBJ1-5; D gene: TRBD1
CDR3 protein: CASSDLGLVTITQYF; CDR3 DNA: TGTGCCAGCAGTGATCTGGGACTAGTCACGATTACGCAGTATTTT; clone size: NA; V gene: TRBV27; J gene: TRBJ2-3; D gene: TRBD2
CDR3 protein: CASSIGAGGDNEQFF; CDR3 DNA: TGTGCCAGTAGTATTGGAGCGGGAGGGGACAATGAGCAGTTCTTC; clone size: NA; V gene: TRBV19; J gene: TRBJ2-1; D gene: TRBD2
CDR3 protein: CASSYTGPTDTQYF; CDR3 DNA: TGTGCCAGCAGTTACACAGGGCCGACAGATACGCAGTATTTT; clone size: NA; V gene: TRBV6-5; J gene: TRBJ2-3; D gene: NA
CDR3 protein: CASSVIRQGAIQPQHF; CDR3 DNA: TGCGCCAGCAGTGTCATTCGGCAGGGGGCGATTCAGCCCCAGCATTTT; clone size: few; V gene: TRBV10-1; J gene: TRBJ1-5; D gene: TRBD1
CDR3 protein: CASRSRSSTGWDSGNTIYF; CDR3 DNA: TGTGCCAGCAGATCACGTTCCTCAACAGGATGGGACTCTGGAAACACCATATATTTT; clone size: NA; V gene: TRBV6-4; J gene: TRBJ1-3; D gene: NA
CDR3 protein: CASSYPRQGPMNTEAFF; CDR3 DNA: TGTGCCAGCAGTTACCCCCGACAGGGGCCCATGAACACTGAAGCTTTCTTT; clone size: NA; V gene: TRBV6-2/TRBV6-3; J gene: TRBJ1-1; D gene: TRBD1
CDR3 protein: CASSQEWQGTYEQYF; CDR3 DNA: TGCGCCAGCAGCCAAGAGTGGCAGGGAACCTACGAGCAGTACTTC; clone size: NA; V gene: TRBV4-3; J gene: TRBJ2-7; D gene: NA
CDR3 protein: CATGTENTGELFF; CDR3 DNA: TGCGCCACCGGGACAGAGAACACCGGGGAGCTGTTTTTT; clone size: few; V gene: TRBV10-1; J gene: TRBJ2-2; D gene: TRBD1
CDR3 protein: CASSSKRGSYNEQFF; CDR3 DNA: TGTGCCAGCAGTTCCAAGCGGGGGTCCTACAATGAGCAGTTCTTC; clone size: NA; V gene: TRBV28; J gene: TRBJ2-1; D gene: TRBD2
CDR3 protein: CASSPGGTVTYEQYF; CDR3 DNA: TGTGCCAGCTCACCAGGGGGGACAGTGACCTACGAGCAGTACTTC; clone size: NA; V gene: TRBV18; J gene: TRBJ2-7; D gene: NA
CDR3 protein: CASRADRTGTDTQYF; CDR3 DNA: TGTGCCAGTAGAGCCGACAGGACGGGCACAGATACGCAGTATTTT; clone size: many; V gene: TRBV19; J gene: TRBJ2-3; D gene: NA
CDR3 protein: CASSEIGAGANTDTQYF; CDR3 DNA: TGCGCCAGCAGTGAAATTGGAGCGGGAGCAAACACAGATACGCAGTATTTT; clone size: NA; V gene: TRBV10-1; J gene: TRBJ2-3; D gene: TRBD2
CDR3 protein: CASSLDALGQGNGYTF; CDR3 DNA: TGTGCCAGCAGCTTGGACGCCCTGGGGCAGGGGAATGGCTACACCTTC; clone size: NA; V gene: TRBV5-5; J gene: TRBJ1-2; D gene: NA
CDR3 protein: CAWSNVWEGDSYEQYF; CDR3 DNA: TGTGCCTGGAGTAATGTGTGGGAGGGAGACTCCTACGAGCAGTACTTC; clone size: NA; V gene: TRBV30; J gene: TRBJ2-7; D gene: TRBD2
CDR3 protein: CASSLRQDNTGELFF; CDR3 DNA: TGCGCCAGCAGCCTACGACAGGACAACACCGGGGAGCTGTTTTTT; clone size: NA; V gene: TRBV5-1; J gene: TRBJ2-2; D gene: NA
CDR3 protein: CASSPWGTTYNEQFF; CDR3 DNA: TGTGCCAGCTCACCCTGGGGGACTACATACAATGAGCAGTTCTTC; clone size: NA; V gene: TRBV18; J gene: TRBJ2-1; D gene: TRBD2
CDR3 protein: CASSRTEMNTEAFF; CDR3 DNA: TGTGCCAGCAGCAGAACAGAGATGAACACTGAAGCTTTCTTT; clone size: NA; V gene: TRBV5-4; J gene: TRBJ1-1; D gene: NA
CDR3 protein: CASSLAPGSTDTQYF; CDR3 DNA: TGCGCCAGCAGCTTGGCCCCAGGGAGCACAGATACGCAGTATTTT; clone size: once; V gene: TRBV5-1; J gene: TRBJ2-3; D gene: NA
CDR3 protein: CASSLKAYGTGGPGNTIYF; CDR3 DNA: TGTGCCAGCAGCCTCAAAGCTTATGGGACAGGGGGCCCTGGAAACACCATATATTTT; clone size: few; V gene: TRBV3-1/TRBV3-2; J gene: TRBJ1-3; D gene: TRBD1
CDR3 protein: CASSVAISSGRIYNEQFF; CDR3 DNA: TGTGCCAGCAGCGTAGCTATATCTAGCGGGAGAATATACAATGAGCAGTTCTTC; clone size: NA; V gene: TRBV9; J gene: TRBJ2-1; D gene: TRBD2
CDR3 protein: CASSGTSQRYEQFF; CDR3 DNA: TGTGCCAGCAGTGGGACTAGCCAACGGTACGAGCAGTTCTTC; clone size: NA; V gene: TRBV27; J gene: TRBJ2-1; D gene: TRBD2
CDR3 protein: CASSWRGETQYF; CDR3 DNA: TGTGCCAGCAGCTGGAGGGGAGAGACCCAGTACTTC; clone size: NA; V gene: TRBV7-6; J gene: TRBJ2-5; D gene: NA
CDR3 protein: CSVEGAHSDEQFF; CDR3 DNA: TGCAGCGTTGAAGGGGCACACTCCGATGAGCAGTTCTTC; clone size: NA; V gene: TRBV29-1; J gene: TRBJ2-1; D gene: NA
CDR3 protein: CASSSGLAGSEFF; CDR3 DNA: TGTGCCAGCAGTTCCGGACTAGCGGGGTCCGAGTTCTTC; clone size: NA; V gene: TRBV12-3/TRBV12-4; J gene: TRBJ2-1; D gene: TRBD2
CDR3 protein: CASSLEGQGAGGANVLTF; CDR3 DNA: TGCGCCAGCAGCTTGGAGGGACAGGGGGCAGGTGGGGCCAACGTCCTGACTTTC; clone size: NA; V gene: TRBV5-1; J gene: TRBJ2-6; D gene: TRBD1
CDR3 protein: CASSGGALFYEQYF; CDR3 DNA: TGTGCCAGCAGTGGGGGGGCCCTATTCTACGAGCAGTACTTC; clone size: NA; V gene: TRBV27; J gene: TRBJ2-7; D gene: NA
CDR3 protein: CASSSQGNVYNEQFF; CDR3 DNA: TGTGCCAGCAGCTCACAGGGGAATGTCTACAATGAGCAGTTCTTC; clone size: NA; V gene: TRBV5-4; J gene: TRBJ2-1; D gene: TRBD1